The subject of this entry is one T cell receptor beta chain. Its antigen is unidentified. 13 Jbeta primers and 60 Vbeta primers were used for the PCR. Measured with immunoSEQ multiplex PCR; TCRdb has only the in-frame clones, and not every one. Counted here are around 220,000 clones, roughly 85% occurring once; the ten biggest clones make up 1.5% to 2%. The data were obtained in a study of cytomegalovirus exposure and HLA in healthy donors. Study findings and constraints: Later, an analysis showed that TCR beta chains associated with HLA were more clonally expanded than others that were equally common. The likely origin of a cluster of highly shared sequence variants was a sequencing artifact.

The CDR3 runs to 16 residues. J was trimmed by 2 bases and V by 3 bases; bases with no gene match: 4. Germline CDR1 and CDR2: SGHVS and FQNEAQ. The sample was PBMCs. V gene TRBV7-8 combines with J gene TRBJ2-5; 12 bases fit TRBD2. The TCR was taken from a man between 18 and 35 years old in good health and CMV-seronegative. CDR3 loop: CASSFSSGGAQETQYF. CDR3 coding DNA: TGTGCCAGCAGCTTCTCTAGCGGGGGGGCGCAAGAGACCCAGTACTTC.